The clone carrying this T cell receptor (beta chain) came up a few times. The antigen is undetermined. TCRdb's copy holds only in-frame clones and misses some; the assay was immunoSEQ multiplex PCR. The table records over 50,000 clones, roughly 80% of them present only once. The data belong to a study of OX40 agonist ivuxolimab in advanced cancers. Study details: While on treatment, patients had intravenous ivuxolimab at 0.01 to 10 mg/kg every 2 weeks. Broader study findings: Low clonal expansion, among the lowest seen, marked partial responders at 0.1-3.0 mg/kg.

This CDR3 has 15 residues. Germline V gives CDR1 SGDLS, CDR2 YYNGEE. V gave up 3 bases and J gave up 7 bases; unmatched junction bases: 6. Exclusion of a patient followed from autoimmune disease history or systemic immunosuppression. The genes are TRBV9 and TRBJ1-6; 8 bases match TRBD1. The material was CD4+ or CD8+ T cells sorted from blood, obtained in a trial of the OX40 agonist ivuxolimab. This sequence was found in an adult with an advanced solid tumor such as melanoma, head and neck, liver or kidney cancer. CDR3 nucleotide sequence: TGTGCCAGCAGCGGGGGGACAGGCGGCAATTCACCCCTCCACTTT. This gives the protein CASSGGTGGNSPLHF.